This is a list of T cell receptor beta chains from one sample in a study of T cells in Graves' hyperthyroidism and ophthalmopathy. TCRdb recomputed calls from the multiplex PCR reads with MiXCR, one row per CDR3 protein. The sample contains a few hundred thousand distinct CDR3 sequences, around 14% of which appear only once. Sequenced: blood. The receptors derive from a woman between 18 and 30 years old with Graves' hyperthyroidism. CDR3s include the opening cysteine and the closing phenylalanine or tryptophan. D genes are given only for firm matches. Not every row has a clone size; where given, it reads once, few, many or a size class.

d_gene	j_gene	abundance	v_gene	CDR3nt	CDR3aa
.	TRBJ1-1	few	TRBV30	TGTGCCTGGATTCCCCAGGACACTGAAGCTTTCTTT	CAWIPQDTEAFF
TRBD1	TRBJ2-7	.	TRBV4-1	TGCGCCAGCAGCCGCGTAGGACAGGGGGACTTCGAGCAGTACTTC	CASSRVGQGDFEQYF
TRBD1	TRBJ1-1	many	TRBV5-1	TGCGCCAGCAGCTTTACCGGGACAGTAAGCATGAACACTGAAGCTTTCTTT	CASSFTGTVSMNTEAFF
.	TRBJ2-7	few	TRBV19	TGTGCCAGTAGTGTTACCCCAACGGACTACGAGCAGTACTTC	CASSVTPTDYEQYF
.	TRBJ1-6	many	TRBV25-1	TGTGCCAGCAGTGACGAGTGGAATTCACCCCTCCACTTT	CASSDEWNSPLHF
.	TRBJ2-5	many	TRBV7-9	TGTGCCAGCAGCTATTCAGATGCCGGGACTCAGTACTTC	CASSYSDAGTQYF
.	TRBJ1-3	many	TRBV12-3/TRBV12-4	TGTGCCAGCAGTTCGCCTGGAAACACCATATATTTT	CASSSPGNTIYF
.	TRBJ1-4	many	TRBV9	TGTGCCAGCAGCGTAGAAGGGGGAGGGCAAAATGAAAAACTGTTTTTT	CASSVEGGGQNEKLFF
.	TRBJ2-3	many	TRBV12-3/TRBV12-4	TGTGCCAGCAGTGGGGCTAGCATGGGCGTCGGGGGATTGTATTTT	CASSGASMGVGGLYF
.	TRBJ2-1	many	TRBV11-1	TGTGCCAGCAGCTTTTTATCCGGGGGAAAATTCGGGAATGAGCAGTTCTTC	CASSFLSGGKFGNEQFF
.	TRBJ2-7	many	TRBV3-1	TGTGCCAGCAGCCAAGAGAGACGGGGCTACGAGCAGTACTTC	CASSQERRGYEQYF
.	TRBJ2-2	few	TRBV11-2	TGTGCCAGCAGCTTATTTGCTGGCGGGCCCACCGGGGAGCTGTTTTTT	CASSLFAGGPTGELFF
TRBD2	TRBJ2-3	many	TRBV6-2/TRBV6-3	TGTGCCAGCAGCCCCCTAGCGGGGGAGGGTACAGATACGCAGTATTTT	CASSPLAGEGTDTQYF
TRBD1	TRBJ1-6	few	TRBV3-1	TGTGCCAGCAGCCAAGCTCTCAGGGGGCGAAGTGGGTCACCCCTCCACTTT	CASSQALRGRSGSPLHF
TRBD1	TRBJ2-1	many	TRBV11-2	TGTGCCAGCGCGGCAGGGCAACGGGACAGGGCAAATGAGCAGTTCTTC	CASAAGQRDRANEQFF
.	TRBJ1-2	few	TRBV2	TGTGCCAGCAGTGACGGGGTCTTAAACTATGGCTACACCTTC	CASSDGVLNYGYTF
TRBD1	TRBJ1-5	many	TRBV7-2	TGTGCCAGCAGCTTGAACACAGGGGGACAGCCCCAGCATTTT	CASSLNTGGQPQHF
TRBD2	TRBJ2-1	.	TRBV11-2	TGTGCCAGCAGCTTAGCGGGGGGGCCGGTTGAGCAGTTCTTC	CASSLAGGPVEQFF
.	TRBJ2-2	many	TRBV9	TGTGCCAGCAGCCCTACTTACACCGGGGAGCTGTTTTTT	CASSPTYTGELFF
TRBD1	TRBJ2-2	many	TRBV20-1	TGCAGTGCTCGGGACAGGGTCACCGGGGAGCTGTTTTTT	CSARDRVTGELFF
.	TRBJ2-3	many	TRBV6-4	TGTGCCACCCAACCCAGCGGAAGCACAGATACGCAGTATTTT	CATQPSGSTDTQYF
TRBD1	TRBJ2-7	few	TRBV7-9	TGTGCCAGCAGCCATCCGGGACAGGGGATAGGAATGTCCTACGAGCAGTACTTC	CASSHPGQGIGMSYEQYF
.	TRBJ2-2	many	TRBV27	TGTGCCAGCAGAGAACAGGGGAGGGAGACCGGGGAGCTGTTTTTT	CASREQGRETGELFF
.	TRBJ1-5	many	TRBV18	TGTGCCAGCTCACCGGACAATCAGCCCCAGCATTTT	CASSPDNQPQHF
TRBD1	TRBJ1-1	many	TRBV10-3	TGTGCCATCAGTGAGGGGGACAGGGAAGCTTTCTTT	CAISEGDREAFF
TRBD2	TRBJ2-7	many	TRBV2	TGTGCCAGCGGGACTAGCGGATTCTACGAGCAGTACTTC	CASGTSGFYEQYF
TRBD1	TRBJ2-5	.	TRBV5-1	TGCGCCAGCAGCTTTACGACAGGGGTGCAAGAGACCCAGTACTTC	CASSFTTGVQETQYF
TRBD2	TRBJ2-1	.	TRBV5-4	TGTGCCGGCAGCTTATGGGGTTGGGAGGGAGTCACCTACAATGAGCAGTTCTTC	CAGSLWGWEGVTYNEQFF
TRBD1	TRBJ2-7	many	TRBV4-2	TGTGCCAGCAGCGGAGACAGGGAACCCGCCGAGCAGTACTTC	CASSGDREPAEQYF
.	TRBJ2-1	many	TRBV5-1	TGCGCCAGCAGTGCCGGGACATCGTTCTACAATGAGCAGTTCTTC	CASSAGTSFYNEQFF
.	TRBJ2-3	many	TRBV20-1	TGCAGTGCCAGTCGCCTTGGGGGCCCGTGGGCAGATACGCAGTATTTT	CSASRLGGPWADTQYF
.	TRBJ2-7	many	TRBV7-3	TGTGCCAGCAGTTTTGGGCCCTCTGATCCCTACGAGCAGTACTTC	CASSFGPSDPYEQYF
.	TRBJ2-6	many	TRBV12-3/TRBV12-4	TGTGCCAGCAGTCCGTCCCCCTCTGGGGCCAACGTCCTGACTTTC	CASSPSPSGANVLTF
.	TRBJ2-3	.	TRBV13	TGTGCCAGCAGAGGGGGTAGCACAGATACGCAGTATTTT	CASRGGSTDTQYF
TRBD1	TRBJ2-5	.	TRBV20-1	TGCAGTGCTAGAGGGACAGGGGTGACCCAGTACTTC	CSARGTGVTQYF
.	TRBJ1-3	.	TRBV12-5	TGTGCTAGTGGTTTGGCTCGGCAGGGGGGAAACACCATATATTTT	CASGLARQGGNTIYF